What follows describes a single T cell receptor (beta chain). These data come from a study of CD8+CD57+ T cells in acquired aplastic anemia. Germline CDR1 is SGHDT and CDR2 is YYEEEE. V dropped 4 bases and J dropped 3 bases, with 14 bases sitting between them. The CDR3 runs 14 residues. Patients included in sequencing had previously demonstrated CD8+CD57+ cell expansion by flow cytometry. In all patients, the disease was severe acquired aplastic anemia. No patient had been given any therapy when blood was sampled. Investigators profiled TCR beta VDJ and CDR3 from genomic DNA template. TCRdb reprocessed the reads via MiXCR and lists one record per CDR3 protein. The sample consists of about 160,000 distinct CDR3 sequences, about 50% of them appearing once.

The sequencing input was sorted CD4+, CD8+, or CD8+CD57+ T cells (not recorded which) from PBMCs. The rearrangement links TRBV5-6 to TRBJ2-7, with D tentatively TRBD1 (5 bases). The receptor was isolated from a human donor with aplastic anemia. The CDR3 region has the DNA TGTGCCAGCAGCCCGCAGGGCGATGGCTACGAGCAGTACTTC. Protein sequence: CASSPQGDGYEQYF.